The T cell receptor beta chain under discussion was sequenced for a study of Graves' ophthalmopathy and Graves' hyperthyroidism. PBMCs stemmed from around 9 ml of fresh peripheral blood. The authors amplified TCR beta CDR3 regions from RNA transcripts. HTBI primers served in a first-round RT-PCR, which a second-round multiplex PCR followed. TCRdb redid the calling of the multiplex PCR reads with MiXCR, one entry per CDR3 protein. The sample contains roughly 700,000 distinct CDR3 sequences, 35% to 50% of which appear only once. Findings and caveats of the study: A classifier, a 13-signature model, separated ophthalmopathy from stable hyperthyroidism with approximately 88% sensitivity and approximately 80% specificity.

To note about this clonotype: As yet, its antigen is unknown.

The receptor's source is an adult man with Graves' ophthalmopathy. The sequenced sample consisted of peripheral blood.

CDR3 residues: CASSQASTCGNTIYF. Written as DNA, the CDR3 is TGCGCCAGCAGCCAAGCCAGCACCTGTGGAAACACCATATATTTT. The chain employs TRBV4-1 and TRBJ1-3; D gene uncertain. The CDR3 sequence is 15 residues long. In germline, CDR1 is MGHRA, CDR2 YSYEKL. V was pared by 1 base and J by 3 bases, with 10 bases between.